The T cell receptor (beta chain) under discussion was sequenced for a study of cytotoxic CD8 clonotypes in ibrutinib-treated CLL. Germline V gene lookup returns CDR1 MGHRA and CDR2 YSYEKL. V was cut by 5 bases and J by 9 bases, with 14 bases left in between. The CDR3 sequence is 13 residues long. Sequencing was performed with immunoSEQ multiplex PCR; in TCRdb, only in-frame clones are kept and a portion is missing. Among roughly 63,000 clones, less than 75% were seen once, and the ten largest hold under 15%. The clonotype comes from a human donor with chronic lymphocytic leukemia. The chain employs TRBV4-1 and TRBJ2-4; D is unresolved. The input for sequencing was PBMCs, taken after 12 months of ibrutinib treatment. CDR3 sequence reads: CASSAVGESIQYF. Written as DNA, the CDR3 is TGCGCCAGCAGCGCGGTAGGCGAGAGCATTCAGTACTTC.